One sample yielded the 5 T cell receptor beta chains listed below, sequenced in a study of blood T cell repertoires in COVID-19. Data came from immunoSEQ multiplex PCR; TCRdb stores just in-frame clones and leaves some out. The table lists some 210,000 clones, 92% of them singletons. The sample comprised peripheral blood. These receptors were obtained from a man aged 25-45 years with acute or convalescent COVID-19.

Only a few counts were recorded for this clone. The J gene is TRBJ1-2, the V gene TRBV2; maybe TRBD1 (5 bases). Trimming removed 3 bases from V and 3 bases from J, with 11 bases in between. The CDR3 covers 14 residues. Germline V gene data show CDR1 as SNHLY and CDR2 as FYNNEI. CDR3 nucleotide sequence: TGTGCCAGCAGTGACCAGGGTAGGGACTATGGCTACACCTTC. Translation gives CASSDQGRDYGYTF.

V and J are TRBV29-1 and TRBJ1-5; TRBD1 might be the D (5 bases). The V end was cut by 6 bases, the J end by 1 base, with 16 bases between. Per germline, CDR1 SQVTM and CDR2 ANQGSEA. The CDR3 sequence is 15 residues long. The CDR3 region is CSVGGTHGSNQPQHF. Here the CDR3 DNA reads TGCAGCGTGGGAGGGACCCACGGCAGCAATCAGCCCCAGCATTTT.

This chain connects TRBV30 to TRBJ2-5, with TRBD1 matching 7 bases. Germline V CDR1 and CDR2: GTSNPN, SVGIG (reference sequence). J gave up 5 bases and V 8 bases, and 8 bases lay outside the gene matches. The CDR3 covers 12 residues. The DNA for the CDR3 is TGTGCCGCCGACAGGGCCGTCGAGACCCAGTACTTC. The encoded protein is CAADRAVETQYF.

The chain's CDR3 is CASSLIGGRRGTEAFF. The DNA for the CDR3 is TGTGCCAGCAGCTTAATTGGCGGGCGCCGAGGGACTGAAGCTTTCTTT. The chain couples TRBV7-8 to TRBJ1-1; D gene uncertain. V was trimmed by 2 bases and J by 5 bases, leaving 18 bases between them. Germline V gene data show CDR1 as SGHVS and CDR2 as FQNEAQ. CDR3 length: 16 amino acids. Full variable domain (missing parts from reference TRBV7-8 and TRBJ1-1): GAGVSQSPRYKVAKRGQDVALRCDPISGHVSLFWYQQALGQGPEFLTYFQNEAQLDKSGLPSDRFFAERPEGSVSTLKIQRTQQEDSAVYLCASSLIGGRRGTEAFFGQGTRLTVV.

The chain has TRBV21-1 and TRBJ2-5; TRBD1, the D gene given by the table, was not confirmed from the DNA. TRBV21-1 is a pseudogene. This CDR3 is 15 amino acids long. The CDR3 here is CASSLSQVKRETQYF. The CDR3 DNA reads TGTGCCAGCAGCCTATCTCAGGTAAAAAGGGAGACCCAGTACTTC.